This entry lists 25 T cell receptor beta chains sequenced from one sample in a study of glioma-infiltrating T cells. Using RNA template, CDR3s of TCR alpha and beta were amplified with iRepertoire arm-PCR. TCRdb redid the calling of the multiplex PCR reads with MiXCR, one entry per CDR3 protein. Of more than 100,000 distinct CDR3 sequences detected, around 31% appear once; the ten largest clones hold less than 55%. What was sequenced was glioma tissue, nonneoplastic brain tissue, or PBMCs (not recorded which). The source of these receptors is a human donor with low-grade glioma or glioblastoma, undergoing nonglioma brain surgery, or in good health (not recorded which).

This clonotype showed up many times. The chain joins TRBV28 to TRBJ2-5; possibly TRBD1 for D (7 bases). V gave up 7 bases and J gave up 0 bases, with 15 bases separating them. The CDR3 is 15 residues long. CDR1 is MDHEN, CDR2 SYDVKM, per germline. The CDR3 loop is CASIPTGRYQETQYF. In nucleotides, the CDR3 is TGTGCCAGCATCCCGACAGGGAGGTACCAAGAGACCCAGTACTTC.

This clonotype has at least ten counts. The chain employs TRBV28 and TRBJ1-2, with 9 positions matching TRBD1. CDR1 and CDR2 from the germline V gene are MDHEN and SYDVKM. J lost 8 bases, V lost 5 bases, and 9 bases had no gene match. This CDR3 is built from 14 residues. CDR3 protein: CASSPDRGRKGYTF. CDR3 sequence (DNA): TGTGCCAGCAGTCCCGACAGGGGGAGGAAGGGCTACACCTTC.

In its sample, this clonotype was seen a few times. A read error is possible here, since a much larger clone lies one base away. The CDR3 carries no conserved terminal phenylalanine or tryptophan, so it likely arises from a read error. This chain uses TRBV28 with TRBJ1-2; D uncertain. The V gene lost 2 bases and the J gene lost 5 bases, with 6 bases spanning the gap. Germline lookup yields CDR1 MDHEN and CDR2 SYDVKM. The CDR3 loop spans 12 amino acids. The chain's CDR3 is CASSLGGYGYTL. In DNA form, the CDR3 reads TGTGCCAGCAGTTTAGGAGGATATGGCTACACCCTC.

This clonotype has a handful of counts. The V gene is TRBV4-1, the J gene TRBJ1-1, with D possibly matching TRBD1 (6 bases). The V gene lost 1 base and the J gene lost 3 bases, with 9 bases spanning the gap. Germline V CDR1 and CDR2: MGHRA, YSYEKL. This CDR3 is built from 14 residues. CDR3 nucleotide sequence: TGCGCCAGCAGCCAAGTGGGGGGGCACACTGAAGCTTTCTTT. The encoded protein is CASSQVGGHTEAFF.

This clonotype was detected a few times. CDR3 protein: CAIKGTNGADTQYF. CDR3 sequence (DNA): TGTGCCATCAAAGGGACAAATGGCGCGGATACGCAGTATTTT. The chain couples TRBV6-1 to TRBJ2-3; possible D gene TRBD1, 6 bases. Germline V gene sequence: CDR1 MNHNS, CDR2 SASEGT. V was trimmed by 10 bases and J by 6 bases, leaving 20 bases between them. The CDR3 consists of 14 residues.

This clonotype showed up many times. This chain joins TRBV19 and TRBJ1-1; tentative D call: TRBD1 (5 bases). Trimming cost V 4 bases and J 0 bases, with 15 bases left between them. The CDR3 is 16 residues long. CDR1 is LNHDA and CDR2 is SQIVND in the germline V gene (reference sequence). The CDR3 DNA reads as TGTGCCAGTAGTAGCAGGATGGGGGAGGTGAACACTGAAGCTTTCTTT. Protein product: CASSSRMGEVNTEAFF.

The chain carries TRBV19 and TRBJ1-2; D remains unclear. V lost 11 bases, J lost 5 bases, and 18 bases lay in between. The CDR3 spans 13 residues. Germline V gene data show CDR1 as LNHDA and CDR2 as SQIVND (reference sequence). This chain's CDR3 is CASQVPVWYGYTF. As DNA, the CDR3 is TGTGCCTCCCAGGTCCCAGTATGGTATGGCTACACCTTC. Filled out from reference TRBV19 and TRBJ1-2, the complete variable domain reads DGGITQSPKYLFRKEGQNVTLSCEQNLNHDAMYWYRQDPGQGLRLIYYSQIVNDFQKGDIAEGYSVSREKKESFPLTVTSAQKNPTAFYLCASQVPVWYGYTFGSGTRLTVV.

This clonotype was seen at least ten times. The gene calls are TRBV19 and TRBJ2-1; 9 positions match TRBD1. V lost 8 bases, J lost 3 bases, and 5 bases stayed unmatched. Germline values: CDR1 LNHDA, CDR2 SQIVND (reference sequence). The CDR3 is 14 amino acids. CDR3 in DNA: TGTGCCAGTCTGGACAGGGGCGACTACAATGAGCAGTTCTTC. Translated, it gives CASLDRGDYNEQFF.

V is TRBV7-2 and J is TRBJ2-7, with 8 bases fitting TRBD1. The J call may be mistaken, given a closer DNA end match to TRBJ2-1. The CDR3 loop spans 14 amino acids. Germline V CDR1 and CDR2: SGHTA, FQGNSA. The CDR3, as DNA: TGTGCCAGCAGCAGACAAAGACAGGGGCGCGAGCAGTTCTTC. As protein: CASSRQRQGREQFF.

This clonotype was observed many times. The chain combines TRBV10-1 with TRBJ1-2, with D maybe TRBD1 (5 bases). CDR1 and CDR2 (germline): WNHNN, SYGVQD (reference sequence). Deletions cut 6 bases from V and 6 bases from J, with 17 bases between. The CDR3 loop spans 14 amino acids. The CDR3 DNA sequence: TGCGCCAGCAGGGGGGTGCACCAGGGAGATGGCTACACCTTC. Protein sequence: CASRGVHQGDGYTF.

In this sample, this clonotype turned up many times. CDR3 protein: CASSELRGFF. The CDR3 DNA reads as TGTGCCAGCAGTGAACTGCGGGGTTTCTTT. V gene TRBV6-1 combines with J gene TRBJ1-1; D not resolved. The V end was cut by 2 bases, the J end by 13 bases, with 8 bases between. The CDR3 contains 10 residues. Germline lookup yields CDR1 MNHNS and CDR2 SASEGT.

The J gene is TRBJ1-1, the V gene TRBV7-2; TRBD1 might be the D (5 bases). The CDR3 totals 16 residues. Germline V gene data show CDR1 as SGHTA and CDR2 as FQGNSA. The germline V and J ends were trimmed by 4 bases and 3 bases, with 18 bases remaining between them. Written as DNA, the CDR3 is TGTGCCAGCAGCTCGCAGGGTGAATTGGAGTACACTGAAGCTTTCTTT. Its protein is CASSSQGELEYTEAFF.

Turning to this clonotype: A much larger clone is a single base away; this may be a read error. The chain employs TRBV6-1 and TRBJ2-3; weak D call: TRBD2 (6 bases). In germline, CDR1 is MNHNS, CDR2 SASEGT. This CDR3 is built from 15 residues. The DNA for the CDR3 is TGTGCCATCAGTGAGGGCGGGACCCGCACAGATACGGAGTATTTT. Translation: CAISEGGTRTDTEYF.

This clonotype was seen repeatedly, ten times or more. This chain links TRBV7-8 with TRBJ2-2; 9 nucleotides match TRBD2. The junction had 5 bases not matched to a gene; V was cut back by 5 bases and J by 4 bases. The CDR3 has 15 residues. Germline V gene lookup returns CDR1 SGHVS and CDR2 FQNEAQ. The CDR3 DNA reads as TGTGCCAGCAGCGTTAGCGGGGGCGTCACCGGGGAGCTGTTTTTT. This translates into CASSVSGGVTGELFF.

At least ten counts were recorded for this clonotype. The chain joins TRBV7-2 to TRBJ2-5, with a weak D call TRBD2 (5 bases). The V gene's germline CDR1 is SGHTA and CDR2 FQGNSA. CDR3 length: 14 residues. Trimming removed 7 bases from V and 1 base from J, with 13 bases in between. The CDR3 region has the DNA TGTGCCAGCACCCTAAGGGAGTTCCAAGAGACCCAGTACTTC. It is translated as CASTLREFQETQYF.

This rearrangement joins TRBV14 to TRBJ2-7; no clear D gene. This CDR3 region has 14 residues. CDR1 SGHDN and CDR2 FVKESK come from the germline V gene. Trimming stripped 5 bases from V and 2 bases from J, with 13 bases between. The CDR3 nucleotides read TGTGCCAGCAGCGAGAGCTCCGAGCCCTACGAGCAGTACTTC. Its protein product is CASSESSEPYEQYF.

J is TRBJ1-1 and V is TRBV11-1, with unresolved D. Germline-derived CDR1 and CDR2 are SGHAT and FQDESV (reference sequence). Trimming removed 11 bases at V and 2 bases at J, with 12 bases between. This CDR3 is built from 12 residues. The CDR3 DNA is TGTGCCTCCGTGATGGGAAACACTGAAGCTTTCTTT. Its protein is CASVMGNTEAFF.

With regard to this clonotype: This may stem from a read error, because a much larger clone lies one nucleotide away. The rearrangement joins TRBV15 to TRBJ2-4; TRBD1 might be the D (5 bases). V lost 0 bases to trimming and J lost 3 bases, with 15 bases between them. Germline V lookup: CDR1 LNHNV, CDR2 YYDKDF (reference sequence). This CDR3 has 17 residues. The CDR3 sequence is CATSRDRGGLSKNIQYF. The DNA of the CDR3 is TGTGCCACCAGCAGAGATAGGGGTGGGTTAAGCAAAAACATTCAGTACTTC. The variable domain in full, completed from reference TRBV15 and TRBJ2-4, reads DAMVIQNPRYQVTQFGKPVTLSCSQTLNHNVMYWYQQKSSQAPKLLFHYYDKDFNNEADTPDNFQSRRPNTSFCFLDIRSPGLGDTAMYLCATSRDRGGLSKNIQYFGAGTRLSVL.

This clonotype is a singleton in its sample. The rearrangement uses TRBV14 and TRBJ2-1; TRBD1 or TRBD2 may be the D gene (5 bases each). V was shortened by 1 base and J by 6 bases, with 13 bases between the two germline ends. The CDR3 sequence is 15 residues long. CDR1 SGHDN and CDR2 FVKESK come from the germline V gene. The CDR3 DNA sequence: TGTGCCAGCAGCCAAGTTTGGGGGTCTACCAATGAGCAGTTCTTC. It codes for CASSQVWGSTNEQFF.

This clonotype was detected only a few times. This sequence joins TRBV6-6 and TRBJ1-4; TRBD1 is a possible D gene (5 bases). The CDR3 is made up of 16 amino acids. In germline, CDR1 is MNHNY, CDR2 SVGAGI (reference sequence). V gave up 0 bases and J gave up 7 bases, with 15 bases separating them. CDR3: CASSYSGGQGSEKLFF. The CDR3 DNA sequence: TGTGCCAGCAGTTACTCCGGTGGTCAGGGAAGTGAAAAACTGTTTTTT.

CDR3 loop: CASSLGQGNEKLFF. CDR3 DNA: TGTGCCAGCAGCTTGGGACAGGGGAATGAAAAACTGTTTTTT. The rearrangement uses TRBV7-2 and TRBJ1-4, with 10 bases that match TRBD1. Trimming cost V 3 bases and J 5 bases; bases outside gene matches: 0. Germline CDR1 and CDR2: SGHTA and FQGNSA. The CDR3 contains 14 residues.

With respect to this clonotype: Possible read error: a much larger clone is one base away. This chain connects TRBV7-2 to TRBJ2-3; TRBD1 matches at 8 bases. After removal of 5 bases from V and 2 bases from J, the junction contained 6 bases not matched to a gene. This CDR3 has 15 amino acids. Germline CDR1 reads SGHTA; CDR2 reads FQGNSA. As DNA, the CDR3 is TGTGCCAGCAGCGCCAGGGGGCGAATCACAGATACGCAGTATTTT. This translates into CASSARGRITDTQYF.

This clonotype came up many times. The chain is built from TRBV7-6 and TRBJ1-1, with D possibly being TRBD1 (6 bases). V dropped 1 base and J dropped 3 bases, with 12 bases sitting between them. Germline-derived CDR1 and CDR2 are SGHVS and FNYEAQ. The CDR3 runs to 15 residues. In DNA form, the CDR3 reads TGTGCCAGCAGCTTAGGGGGGGCAGGGGACACTGAAGCTTTCTTT. It translates to CASSLGGAGDTEAFF.

This rearrangement joins TRBV7-2 to TRBJ2-3; possibly TRBD1 for D (6 bases). V was cut by 2 bases and J by 0 bases, with 12 bases left in between. The CDR3 runs 16 residues. Germline V CDR1 and CDR2: SGHTA, FQGNSA. For the CDR3, the DNA is TGTGCCAGCAGCTTACAGGGGACCTCTAGCACAGATACGCAGTATTTT. It specifies CASSLQGTSSTDTQYF. Together with reference TRBV7-2 and TRBJ2-3, the CDR3 gives the full variable domain: GAGVSQSPSNKVTEKGKDVELRCDPISGHTALYWYRQSLGQGLEFLIYFQGNSAPDKSGLPSDRFSAERTGGSVSTLTIQRTQQEDSAVYLCASSLQGTSSTDTQYFGPGTRLTVL.

This clonotype was counted between two and nine times. This sequence joins TRBV12-3 or TRBV12-4 and TRBJ2-4; 10 bases align to TRBD1. The junction had 6 bases not matched to a gene; V was cut back by 1 base and J by 15 bases. The CDR3 sequence is 13 residues long. This CDR3 reads CASSLERRDRGYF. CDR3 sequence (DNA): TGTGCCAGCAGTTTAGAGAGGAGGGACAGGGGGTACTTC.